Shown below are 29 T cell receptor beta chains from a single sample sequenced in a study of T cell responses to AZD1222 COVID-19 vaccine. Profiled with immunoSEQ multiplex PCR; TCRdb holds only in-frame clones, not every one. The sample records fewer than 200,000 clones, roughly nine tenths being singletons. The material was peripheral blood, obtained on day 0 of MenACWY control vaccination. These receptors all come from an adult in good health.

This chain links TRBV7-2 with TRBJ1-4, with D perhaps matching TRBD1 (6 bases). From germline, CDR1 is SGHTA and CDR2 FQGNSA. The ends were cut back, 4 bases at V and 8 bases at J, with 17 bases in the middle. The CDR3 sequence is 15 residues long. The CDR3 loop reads CASSSQGQWEEKLFF. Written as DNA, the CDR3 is TGTGCCAGCAGCTCCCAAGGACAGTGGGAGGAAAAACTGTTTTTT.

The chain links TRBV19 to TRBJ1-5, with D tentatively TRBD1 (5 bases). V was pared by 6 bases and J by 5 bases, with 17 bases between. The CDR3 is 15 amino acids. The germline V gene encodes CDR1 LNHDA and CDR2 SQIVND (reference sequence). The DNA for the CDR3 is TGTGCCAGTAGCATCCAGGGAGACCTTTATCAGCCCCAGCATTTT. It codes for CASSIQGDLYQPQHF. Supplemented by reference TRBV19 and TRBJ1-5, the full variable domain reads DGGITQSPKYLFRKEGQNVTLSCEQNLNHDAMYWYRQDPGQGLRLIYYSQIVNDFQKGDIAEGYSVSREKKESFPLTVTSAQKNPTAFYLCASSIQGDLYQPQHFGDGTRLSIL.

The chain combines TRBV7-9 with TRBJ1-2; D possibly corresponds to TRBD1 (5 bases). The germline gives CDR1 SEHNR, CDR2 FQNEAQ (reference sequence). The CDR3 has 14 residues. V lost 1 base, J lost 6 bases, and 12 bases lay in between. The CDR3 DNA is TGTGCCAGCAGCTTAGGGCGACCGACAGATGGCTACACCTTC. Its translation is CASSLGRPTDGYTF.

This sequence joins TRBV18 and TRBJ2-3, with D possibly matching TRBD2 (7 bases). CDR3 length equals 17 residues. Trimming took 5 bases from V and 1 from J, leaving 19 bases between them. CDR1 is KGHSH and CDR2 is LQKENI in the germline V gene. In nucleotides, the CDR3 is TGTGCCAGCTCATCTGGGGGGGCGGTTCGAGGCACAGATACGCAGTATTTT. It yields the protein CASSSGGAVRGTDTQYF. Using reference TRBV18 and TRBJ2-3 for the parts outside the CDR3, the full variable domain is NAGVMQNPRHLVRRRGQEARLRCSPMKGHSHVYWYRQLPEEGLKFMVYLQKENIIDESGMPKERFSAEFPKEGPSILRIQQVVRGDSAAYFCASSSGGAVRGTDTQYFGPGTRLTVL.

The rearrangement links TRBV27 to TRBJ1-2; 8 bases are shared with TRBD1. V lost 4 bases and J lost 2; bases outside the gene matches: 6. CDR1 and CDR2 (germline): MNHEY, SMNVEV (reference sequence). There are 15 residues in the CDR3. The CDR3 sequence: CASSSGGSKNYGYTF. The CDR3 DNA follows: TGTGCCAGCAGTTCAGGGGGCAGTAAAAACTATGGCTACACCTTC.

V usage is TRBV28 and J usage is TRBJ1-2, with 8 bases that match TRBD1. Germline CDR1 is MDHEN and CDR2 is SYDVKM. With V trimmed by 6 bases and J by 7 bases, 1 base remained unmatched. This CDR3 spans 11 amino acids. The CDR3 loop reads CASRDRAGYTF. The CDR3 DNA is TGTGCCAGCAGGGACAGGGCTGGCTACACCTTC.

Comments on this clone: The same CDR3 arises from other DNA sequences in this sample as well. The CDR3 sequence is CASSITGGNQPQHF. In DNA, the CDR3 is TGTGCCAGTAGTATAACAGGGGGCAATCAGCCCCAGCATTTT. V gene TRBV19 combines with J gene TRBJ1-5; 7 bases line up with TRBD1. The junction had 0 bases not matched to a gene; V was cut back by 2 bases and J by 2 bases. The CDR3 spans 14 residues. Germline values: CDR1 LNHDA, CDR2 SQIVND (reference sequence).

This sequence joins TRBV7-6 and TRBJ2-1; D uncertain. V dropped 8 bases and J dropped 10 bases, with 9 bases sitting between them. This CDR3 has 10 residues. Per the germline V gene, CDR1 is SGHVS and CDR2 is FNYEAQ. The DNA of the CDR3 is TGTGCCAGCGGAATAGCAGAGCAGTTCTTC. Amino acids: CASGIAEQFF.

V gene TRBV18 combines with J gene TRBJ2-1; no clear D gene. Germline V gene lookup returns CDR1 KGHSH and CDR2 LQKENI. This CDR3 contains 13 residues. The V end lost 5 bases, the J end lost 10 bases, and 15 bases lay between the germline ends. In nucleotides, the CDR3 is TGTGCCAGCTCAGCCTTACAGAATGGAGAGCAGTTCTTC. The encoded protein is CASSALQNGEQFF. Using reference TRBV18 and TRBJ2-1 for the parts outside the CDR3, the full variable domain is NAGVMQNPRHLVRRRGQEARLRCSPMKGHSHVYWYRQLPEEGLKFMVYLQKENIIDESGMPKERFSAEFPKEGPSILRIQQVVRGDSAAYFCASSALQNGEQFFGPGTRLTVL.

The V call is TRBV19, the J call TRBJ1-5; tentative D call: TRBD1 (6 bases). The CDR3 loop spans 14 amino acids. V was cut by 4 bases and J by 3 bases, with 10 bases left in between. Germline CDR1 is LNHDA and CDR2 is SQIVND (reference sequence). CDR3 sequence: CASSTGQTNQPQHF. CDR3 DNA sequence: TGTGCCAGTAGTACCGGACAGACCAATCAGCCCCAGCATTTT. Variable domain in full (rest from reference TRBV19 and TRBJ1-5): DGGITQSPKYLFRKEGQNVTLSCEQNLNHDAMYWYRQDPGQGLRLIYYSQIVNDFQKGDIAEGYSVSREKKESFPLTVTSAQKNPTAFYLCASSTGQTNQPQHFGDGTRLSIL.

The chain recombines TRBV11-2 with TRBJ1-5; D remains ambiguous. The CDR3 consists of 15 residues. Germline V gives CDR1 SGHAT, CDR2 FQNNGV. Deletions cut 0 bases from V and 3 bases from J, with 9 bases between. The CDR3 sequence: CASSLDAQFNQPQHF. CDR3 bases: TGTGCCAGCAGCTTAGACGCCCAGTTCAATCAGCCCCAGCATTTT.

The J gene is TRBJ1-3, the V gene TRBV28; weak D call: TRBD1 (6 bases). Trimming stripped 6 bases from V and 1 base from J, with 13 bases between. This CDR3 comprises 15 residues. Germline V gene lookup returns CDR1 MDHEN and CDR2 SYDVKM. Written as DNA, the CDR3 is TGTGCCAGCAGACTATTTCAGGGGTCTGGAAACACCATATATTTT. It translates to CASRLFQGSGNTIYF.

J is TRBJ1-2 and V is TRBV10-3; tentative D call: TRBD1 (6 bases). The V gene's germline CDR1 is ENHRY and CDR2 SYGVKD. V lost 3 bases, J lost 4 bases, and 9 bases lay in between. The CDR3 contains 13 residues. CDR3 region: CAISDEGGYGYTF. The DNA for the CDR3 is TGTGCCATCAGTGACGAAGGGGGCTATGGCTACACCTTC.

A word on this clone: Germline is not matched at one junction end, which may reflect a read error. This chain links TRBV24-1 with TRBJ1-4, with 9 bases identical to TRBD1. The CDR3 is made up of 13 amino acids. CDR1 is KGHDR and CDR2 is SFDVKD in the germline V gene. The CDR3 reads CAPRTGVNEKLFF. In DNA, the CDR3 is TGTGCCCCCAGGACAGGGGTAAATGAAAAACTGTTTTTT.

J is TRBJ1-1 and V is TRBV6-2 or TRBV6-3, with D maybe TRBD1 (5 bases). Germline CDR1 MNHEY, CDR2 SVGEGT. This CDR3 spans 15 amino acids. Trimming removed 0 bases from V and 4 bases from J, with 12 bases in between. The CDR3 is CASSYSGRRGTEAFF. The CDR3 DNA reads TGTGCCAGCAGTTACTCGGGCAGGAGGGGCACTGAAGCTTTCTTT.

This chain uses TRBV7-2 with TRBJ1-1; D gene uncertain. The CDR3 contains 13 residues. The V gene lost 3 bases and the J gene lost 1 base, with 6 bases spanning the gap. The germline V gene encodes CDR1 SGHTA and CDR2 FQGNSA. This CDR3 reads CASSLAWNTEAFF. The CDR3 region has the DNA TGTGCCAGCAGCTTGGCCTGGAACACTGAAGCTTTCTTT.

CDR3 sequence (DNA): TGTGCCAGCAGTTACATCAGGGCCACCGGGGAGCTGTTTTTT. It is translated as CASSYIRATGELFF. V and J are TRBV6-2 or TRBV6-3 and TRBJ2-2; D perhaps matches TRBD1 (5 bases). Trimming took off 2 bases at V and 4 bases at J, with 8 bases between the two ends. Germline V gene data show CDR1 as MNHEY and CDR2 as SVGEGT. The CDR3 loop spans 14 amino acids.

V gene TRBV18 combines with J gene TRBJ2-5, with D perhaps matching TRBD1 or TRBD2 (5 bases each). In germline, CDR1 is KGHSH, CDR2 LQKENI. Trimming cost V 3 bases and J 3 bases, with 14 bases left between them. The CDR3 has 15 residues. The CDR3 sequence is CASSPNGAREETQYF. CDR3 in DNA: TGTGCCAGCTCACCTAACGGGGCACGCGAAGAGACCCAGTACTTC.

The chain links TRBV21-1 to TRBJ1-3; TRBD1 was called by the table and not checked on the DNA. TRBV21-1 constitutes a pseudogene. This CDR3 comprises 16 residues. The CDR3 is CASSKEGATSGNTIYF. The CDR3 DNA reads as TGTGCCAGCAGCAAAGAGGGGGCCACCTCTGGAAACACCATATATTTT.

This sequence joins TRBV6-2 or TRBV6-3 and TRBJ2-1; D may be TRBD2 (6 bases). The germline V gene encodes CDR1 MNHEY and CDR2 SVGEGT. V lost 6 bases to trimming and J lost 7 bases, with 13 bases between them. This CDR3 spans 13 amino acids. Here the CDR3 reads CASSSTSLNEQFF. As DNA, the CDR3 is TGTGCCAGCAGCTCGACTAGTTTGAATGAGCAGTTCTTC.

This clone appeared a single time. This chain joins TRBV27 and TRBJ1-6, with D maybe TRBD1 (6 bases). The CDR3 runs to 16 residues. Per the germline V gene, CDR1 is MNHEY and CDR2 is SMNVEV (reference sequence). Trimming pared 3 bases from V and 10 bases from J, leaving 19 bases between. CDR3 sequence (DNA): TGTGCCAGCAGTTTCGGGGGGCGCCTTCCTGGGTCACCCCTCCACTTT. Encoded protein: CASSFGGRLPGSPLHF.

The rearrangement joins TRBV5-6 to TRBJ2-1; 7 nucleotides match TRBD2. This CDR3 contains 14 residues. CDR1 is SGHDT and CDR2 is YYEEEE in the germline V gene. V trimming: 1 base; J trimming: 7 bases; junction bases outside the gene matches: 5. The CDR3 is CASSLPSGFNEQFF. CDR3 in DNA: TGTGCCAGCAGCTTGCCTAGCGGTTTTAATGAGCAGTTCTTC.

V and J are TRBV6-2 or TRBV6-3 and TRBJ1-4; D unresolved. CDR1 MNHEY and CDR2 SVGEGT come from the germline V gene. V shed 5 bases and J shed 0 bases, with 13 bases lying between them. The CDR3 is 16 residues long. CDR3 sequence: CASSQQTIATNEKLFF. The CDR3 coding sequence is TGTGCCAGCAGTCAGCAGACAATTGCAACTAATGAAAAACTGTTTTTT.

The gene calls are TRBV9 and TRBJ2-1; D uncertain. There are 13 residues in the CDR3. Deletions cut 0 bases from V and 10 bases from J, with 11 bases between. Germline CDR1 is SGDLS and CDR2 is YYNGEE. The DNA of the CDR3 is TGTGCCAGCAGCGTAGAAGGCAGAGGCGAGCAGTTCTTC. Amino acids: CASSVEGRGEQFF.

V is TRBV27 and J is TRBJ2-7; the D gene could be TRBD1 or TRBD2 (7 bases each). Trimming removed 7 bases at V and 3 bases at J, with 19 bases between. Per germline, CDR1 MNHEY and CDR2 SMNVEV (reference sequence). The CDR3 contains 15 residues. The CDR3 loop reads CASTFRGGRNYEQYF. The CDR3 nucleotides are TGTGCCAGCACATTCAGGGGGGGGAGAAACTACGAGCAGTACTTC.

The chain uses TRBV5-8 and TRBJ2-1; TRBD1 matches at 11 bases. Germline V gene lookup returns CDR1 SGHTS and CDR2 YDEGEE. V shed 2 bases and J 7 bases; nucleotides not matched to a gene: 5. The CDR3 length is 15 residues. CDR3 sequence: CASSFGTGGKNEQFF. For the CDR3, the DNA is TGTGCCAGCAGCTTCGGGACAGGGGGAAAGAATGAGCAGTTCTTC.

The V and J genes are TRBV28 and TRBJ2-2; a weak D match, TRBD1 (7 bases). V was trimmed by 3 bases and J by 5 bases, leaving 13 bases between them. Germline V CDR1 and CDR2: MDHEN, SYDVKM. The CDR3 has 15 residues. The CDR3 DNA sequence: TGTGCCAGCAGTTTGGAGGGGGCGCGAACCGGGGAGCTGTTTTTT. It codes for CASSLEGARTGELFF.

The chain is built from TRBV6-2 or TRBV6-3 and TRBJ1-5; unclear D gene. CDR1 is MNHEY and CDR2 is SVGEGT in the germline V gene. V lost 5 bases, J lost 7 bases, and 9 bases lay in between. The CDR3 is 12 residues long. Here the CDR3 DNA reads TGTGCCAGCAGTAGGCTTGGCCAGCCCCAGCATTTT. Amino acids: CASSRLGQPQHF.

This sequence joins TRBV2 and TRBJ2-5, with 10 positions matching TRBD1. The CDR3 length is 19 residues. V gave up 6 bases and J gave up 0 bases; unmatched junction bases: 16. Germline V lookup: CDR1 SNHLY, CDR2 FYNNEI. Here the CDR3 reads CASRPGRTGGSWYQETQYF. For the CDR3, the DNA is TGTGCCAGCAGGCCCGGCAGGACAGGGGGATCTTGGTACCAAGAGACCCAGTACTTC. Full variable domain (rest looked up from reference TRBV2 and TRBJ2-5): EPEVTQTPSHQVTQMGQEVILRCVPISNHLYFYWYRQILGQKVEFLVSFYNNEISEKSEIFDDQFSVERPDGSNFTLKIRSTKLEDSAMYFCASRPGRTGGSWYQETQYFGPGTRLLVL.